This TCR beta chain was captured in a study of blood T cell repertoires in COVID-19. Across the whole study: The samples span acute and convalescent COVID-19 from the United States, Italy and Spain. From T cells, B-cell-depleted T cells, or PBMCs came the material, which was cDNA or gDNA.

The CDR3 spans 13 residues. CDR1 and CDR2 (germline): SGHNT, YENEEA. V was trimmed by 1 base and J by 9 bases, leaving 10 bases between them. It was during active infection that Seattle patients were enrolled and then longitudinally followed. The authors' processing: Reference gene primer amplification yielded estimated nucleated cell counts. Generated by immunoSEQ multiplex PCR, the TCRdb table keeps only in-frame clones and is missing some. The V and J calls and clone size were taken over from that table, and D and trimming were inferred from the DNA. The table lists a few hundred thousand clones, roughly 90% of them singletons.

The rearrangement links TRBV11-3 to TRBJ2-1, with a weak D call TRBD2 (6 bases). The source is a woman in her 30s with COVID-19, enrolled during active disease. The sample comprised peripheral blood. The CDR3 bases are TGTGCCAGCAGCTTAGGTTCCGGGGGTGAGCAGTTCTTC. Translation gives CASSLGSGGEQFF.